This TCR beta chain was captured in a study of T cells in Graves' hyperthyroidism and ophthalmopathy (dated by TCRdb to about 2019). For context, the study as a whole: A discovery cohort of roughly 100 patients, 43 with Graves' ophthalmopathy and 55 to 65 with stable Graves' hyperthyroidism, was used to find distinguishing TCR V-J signatures. Prospective prediction of ophthalmopathy was tested in an independent validation cohort of under 20 hyperthyroidism patients and 15 to 17 patients who later progressed to ophthalmopathy. After blood sampling, hyperthyroidism patients were treated with methimazole at a starting dose of 30 mg daily, and ophthalmopathy patients were treated with high-dose intravenous methylprednisolone. The 75 to 100 discovery patients were randomly divided into training and test sets at a 7:3 ratio. The paper describes TCR Vbeta CDR3 sequencing of about 140 peripheral blood samples, made up of around 41 ophthalmopathy patients, over 70 hyperthyroidism patients and some 17 progressor patients. The study also compared thyroid tissue and blood T-cell repertoires from about six Graves' hyperthyroidism patients.

This clonotype was counted at least ten times. Which antigen it targets is not known. Base qualities were left out, and no much larger clone turns up one base away. Findings and caveats that apply to the study as a whole: In validation, the model predicted progression to ophthalmopathy with 55% to 71% sensitivity and about 73% specificity, a median of roughly seven months before onset. Most expanded thyroid clonotypes (frequency above 0.001) were also detected in blood, a finding suggesting that blood repertoires may reflect thyroid immune responses. No statistical method was used to fix the sample size in advance, and group allocation was not hidden from the investigators. A 13 V-J signature model separated ophthalmopathy from stable hyperthyroidism, with over 85% sensitivity and roughly 81% specificity in cross-validation and 80%/75% in testing.

TCR beta CDR3 regions were amplified from RNA transcripts. For the first round of RT-PCR on the TCR CDR3, the HTBI primer set was used together with the Qiagen OneStep RT-PCR kit. Libraries were constructed in a second round of multiplex PCR, after which size selection and purification were performed. Paired-end sequencing of the libraries was performed with 100 bp reads on an Illumina HiSeq2000. From the authors' description of their analysis: Raw data were processed with SOAPnuke, discarding reads with adapters, uncalled bases, mean Phred below 15, or no exact constant-primer or identifier match. COPE v1.2.5 was used to merge the high-quality paired reads, and each unique nucleotide sequence was defined as a clonotype. MiTCR v1.1 was used to align the clonotypes against IMGT TRBV, TRBD and TRBJ reference segments. Only V-J combinations with frequency above 0.0001, covering 99% to 99.2% of repertoires, were analysed. The TCS score was defined as the ratio of F50 (clonal expansion) to E x V (chaos), calculated using BLOSUM62-based TCRdist between CDR3 peptides within each V-J. Welch's t-statistics and random forest reduced 500 to 650 V-J features to around 14, which were used in a naive Bayes classifier (R e1071). The Morisita-Horn index was used to measure how similar the thyroid and blood repertoires were. TCRdb reprocessing: public reads trimmed at Q25 with fastp, clones called with MiXCR, in-frame beta chains kept. Entries are consolidated by CDR3 protein sequence, retaining the most common genes and DNA. TCRdb's processing, not the authors', yielded these V and J calls. The sample table contains 500,000 to 800,000 distinct CDR3 sequences; only one count was recorded for 45% of them. The ten top clones hold about 7.7% of the sample.

Patients with uncontrolled infections, other autoimmune diseases, pregnancy or lactation were excluded. Diagnoses were based on clinical symptoms, serum thyroxine and TRAb, thyroid ultrasound and orbital computed tomography. Total RNA was extracted with Trizol reagent, and quality was checked on an Agilent 2100 Bioanalyzer. The CDR3 sequence holds 15 residues, the cysteine and phenylalanine included. Of all the DNA, just the CDR3 is kept, 45 bases in frame from base 1. The germline ends are 18 bases apart after V is trimmed by 5 bases and J by 5 bases. CDR1 and CDR2 were assigned from the germline V gene as SGHTA and FQGNSA.

The sequenced sample consisted of peripheral blood or thyroid tissue (not recorded which). The rearrangement combines TRBV7-2 with TRBJ2-5; TRBD2 is a weak D gene call, 6 bases matching. The TCR comes from an adult man with Graves' disease, either hyperthyroidism or ophthalmopathy (not recorded which). The sequenced DNA is TGTGCCAGCAGCGCACGACGCGGGGCGGCTGAGACCCAGTACTTC. This is translated as CASSARRGAAETQYF.